This TCR beta chain was identified during a study of cytomegalovirus exposure and HLA in healthy donors. Sequencing was performed with immunoSEQ multiplex PCR; in TCRdb, only in-frame clones are kept and a portion is missing. The table includes 110,000 to 150,000 clones, more than 85% detected once. The germline V gene encodes CDR1 SGHVS and CDR2 FNYEAQ. The CDR3 length is 14 residues. Trimming removed 4 bases at V and 0 bases at J, with 8 bases between. Sequenced input: PBMCs. This TCR came from a man in his late teens or twenties in good health and CMV-seronegative. The J gene is TRBJ2-3, the V gene TRBV7-6; D may be TRBD2 (5 bases). The CDR3 bases are TGTGCCAGCAGCTCGAGGACTAGCACAGATACGCAGTATTTT. It specifies CASSSRTSTDTQYF. The entire variable domain, with the rest obtained from reference TRBV7-6 and TRBJ2-3, is as follows: GAGVSQSPRYKVTKRGQDVALRCDPISGHVSLYWYRQALGQGPEFLTYFNYEAQQDKSGLPNDRFSAERPEGSISTLTIQRTEQRDSAMYRCASSSRTSTDTQYFGPGTRLTVL.